What follows is one T cell receptor (beta chain) and its context. The antigen remains unidentified. A second roughly 7 to 12 cycle PCR used barcoded and J-beta primers. Unique molecular identifiers of 12 random nucleotides labeled each cDNA. TCRdb re-derived calls from the 5' RACE reads in MiXCR, one entry per CDR3 protein. The top ten hold 15% to 20% of the sample, which has approximately 800,000 distinct CDR3 sequences, about 45% seen once. Donors were healthy Caucasian individuals from Russia aged about 6 to 90. Total RNA, at least 5 micrograms per sample, was extracted from PBMCs. This specimen comes from a study of blood T cells in healthy people across ages. Study-wide results and limits: Across the age range, TCR beta diversity per million T cells fell in a roughly linear way.

The CDR3 extends over 12 amino acids. Germline CDR1 is MDHEN and CDR2 is SYDVKM. The V gene lost 6 bases and the J gene lost 5 bases, with 10 bases spanning the gap. This TCR derives from an elderly man in good health. The sample comprised blood. This sequence joins TRBV28 and TRBJ1-2; the D gene is possibly TRBD1 (5 bases). Here the CDR3 DNA reads TGTGCCAGCAGCCCTGGGACGTATGGCTACACCTTC. Translated, it gives CASSPGTYGYTF.